Below are 16 T cell receptor beta chains sequenced from a single sample in a study of CD8+ T cells in alopecia areata. TCR sequencing used cDNA made by reverse transcription of extracted RNA. This table comes from immunoSEQ multiplex PCR, and its TCRdb copy is limited to in-frame clones, with some not included. The profile shows 95,000 to 110,000 clones, 55% of them singletons. Material for sequencing was CD4+ T cells sorted from blood. All receptors come from a human donor in good health.

This chain uses TRBV29-1 with TRBJ2-2; TRBD2 is a possible D gene (5 bases). The ends were cut back, 4 bases at V and 7 bases at J, with 7 bases in the middle. CDR3 length: 11 residues. Germline values: CDR1 SQVTM, CDR2 ANQGSEA. CDR3 DNA: TGCAGCGTTGCGGGGAACGGGGAGCTGTTTTTT. It yields the protein CSVAGNGELFF.

The chain joins TRBV7-2 to TRBJ1-2, with D tentatively TRBD1 (5 bases). The CDR3 runs to 17 residues. Germline CDR1 SGHTA, CDR2 FQGNSA. V lost 3 bases to trimming and J lost 0 bases, with 17 bases between them. CDR3: CASSLGGAGWTNYGYTF. CDR3 in DNA: TGTGCCAGCAGCTTGGGAGGGGCAGGGTGGACTAACTATGGCTACACCTTC. Looking up the rest from reference TRBV7-2 and TRBJ1-2 gives the full variable domain: GAGVSQSPSNKVTEKGKDVELRCDPISGHTALYWYRQSLGQGLEFLIYFQGNSAPDKSGLPSDRFSAERTGGSVSTLTIQRTQQEDSAVYLCASSLGGAGWTNYGYTFGSGTRLTVV.

The CDR3 sequence: CAWSVTGLARETQYF. The CDR3 region has the DNA TGTGCCTGGAGTGTAACCGGACTAGCGAGGGAGACCCAGTACTTC. This sequence joins TRBV30 and TRBJ2-5, with TRBD2 identical over 9 bases. Germline-derived CDR1 and CDR2 are GTSNPN and SVGIG (reference sequence). The CDR3 loop spans 15 amino acids. The trim removed 0 bases at V and 5 bases at J, leaving 7 bases unmatched. Based on the CDR3 plus reference TRBV30 and TRBJ2-5, the full variable domain is SQTIHQWPATLVQPVGSPLSLECTVEGTSNPNLYWYRQAAGRGLQLLFYSVGIGQISSEVPQNLSASRPQDRQFILSSKKLLLSDSGFYLCAWSVTGLARETQYFGPGTRLLVL.

The V and J genes are TRBV29-1 and TRBJ2-3, with D perhaps matching TRBD2 (6 bases). Looked up from germline, CDR1 is SQVTM and CDR2 is ANQGSEA. Trimming cost V 2 bases and J 5 bases, with 11 bases left between them. The CDR3 extends over 13 amino acids. The CDR3: CSVESSVQDTQYF. The CDR3, as DNA: TGCAGCGTTGAATCTAGCGTTCAAGATACGCAGTATTTT.

This clone was seen a few times. The chain combines TRBV29-1 with TRBJ2-3; tentatively, D is TRBD1 (6 bases). CDR3 length equals 15 residues. Per the germline V gene, CDR1 is SQVTM and CDR2 is ANQGSEA. Trimming cost V 4 bases and J 1 base, with 15 bases left between them. The CDR3 nucleotides are TGCAGCGTTGGTAGAGGGACAACGGGCACAGATACGCAGTATTTT. As protein: CSVGRGTTGTDTQYF.

The chain links TRBV30 to TRBJ2-2; perhaps D is TRBD1 or TRBD2 (5 bases each). The length of the CDR3 is 16 residues. CDR1 is GTSNPN, CDR2 SVGIG, per germline (reference sequence). Trimming took 2 bases from V and 5 from J, leaving 18 bases between them. The CDR3 region is CAWSTRGRGLTGELFF. For the CDR3, the DNA is TGTGCCTGGAGTACCCGGGGAAGGGGCTTAACCGGGGAGCTGTTTTTT.

The gene calls are TRBV7-9 and TRBJ2-7, with 9 bases aligning to TRBD1. This CDR3 spans 14 amino acids. Trimming took 4 bases from V and 3 from J; bases not matched to a gene: 4. CDR1 and CDR2 from the germline V gene are SEHNR and FQNEAQ (reference sequence). CDR3 nucleotides: TGTGCCAGCAGCTCCGGGACAGGGCGCTACGAGCAGTACTTC. It translates to CASSSGTGRYEQYF.

This sequence joins TRBV6-1 and TRBJ1-2; D ambiguous. V lost 2 bases and J 5 bases, leaving 9 bases between the germline ends. Germline V CDR1 and CDR2: MNHNS, SASEGT. This CDR3 spans 13 amino acids. The CDR3 here is CASSETAFYGYTF. CDR3 sequence (DNA): TGTGCCAGCAGTGAAACGGCTTTTTATGGCTACACCTTC.

This chain links TRBV28 with TRBJ2-7; maybe TRBD1 (6 bases). Per the germline V gene, CDR1 is MDHEN and CDR2 is SYDVKM. The CDR3 has 13 residues. With 8 bases removed from V and 6 bases from J, the gap between germline ends came to 17 bases. CDR3 sequence (DNA): TGTGCCAGCGGGGGCAGGGTCACGGGCGAGCAGTACTTC. It yields the protein CASGGRVTGEQYF.

V usage is TRBV7-8 and J usage is TRBJ2-1; no firm D call. This CDR3 comprises 13 residues. Deletions cut 3 bases from V and 4 bases from J, with 7 bases between. Germline V gene lookup returns CDR1 SGHVS and CDR2 FQNEAQ. CDR3 nucleotide sequence: TGTGCCAGCAGCTTGGGGTCGTACAATGAGCAGTTCTTC. Its translation is CASSLGSYNEQFF.

This chain uses TRBV6-5 with TRBJ1-1, with TRBD1 as a possible D gene (5 bases). With 10 bases removed from V and 11 bases from J, the gap between germline ends came to 17 bases. Germline V lookup: CDR1 MNHEY, CDR2 SVGAGI. The CDR3 is made up of 11 amino acids. This chain's CDR3 is CATVDRGGAFF. The CDR3 coding sequence is TGTGCCACCGTTGACCGGGGCGGGGCTTTCTTT.

The CDR3 nucleotides read TGTGCCAGCAGTGAACCCCGAAACTATGGCTACACCTTC. This encodes CASSEPRNYGYTF. V usage is TRBV2 and J usage is TRBJ1-2, with D hard to call. V was clipped by 2 bases and J by 2 bases, with 6 bases between them. The V gene's germline CDR1 is SNHLY and CDR2 FYNNEI. The CDR3 spans 13 residues. Full variable domain (rest looked up from reference TRBV2 and TRBJ1-2): EPEVTQTPSHQVTQMGQEVILRCVPISNHLYFYWYRQILGQKVEFLVSFYNNEISEKSEIFDDQFSVERPDGSNFTLKIRSTKLEDSAMYFCASSEPRNYGYTFGSGTRLTVV.

This clone was found a few times. The gene calls are TRBV14 and TRBJ2-1; a possible D gene is TRBD1 (6 bases). This CDR3 has 16 amino acids. With 0 bases removed from V and 4 bases from J, the gap between germline ends came to 13 bases. Germline V gene sequence: CDR1 SGHDN, CDR2 FVKESK. The CDR3 region is CASSQEEGTLYNEQFF. DNA of the CDR3: TGTGCCAGCAGCCAAGAAGAGGGGACACTTTACAATGAGCAGTTCTTC. The whole variable domain, filled in from reference TRBV14 and TRBJ2-1, reads EAGVTQFPSHSVIEKGQTVTLRCDPISGHDNLYWYRRVMGKEIKFLLHFVKESKQDESGMPNNRFLAERTGGTYSTLKVQPAELEDSGVYFCASSQEEGTLYNEQFFGPGTRLTVL.

The chain joins TRBV29-1 to TRBJ1-2, with D unclear. There are 12 residues in the CDR3. Between the trimmed V and J ends, which lost 1 base and 3 bases, there was a span of 6 bases. Per the germline V gene, CDR1 is SQVTM and CDR2 is ANQGSEA. CDR3 bases: TGCAGCGTTGAAGGGACTCACTATGGCTACACCTTC. Translated, it gives CSVEGTHYGYTF. Supplemented by reference TRBV29-1 and TRBJ1-2, the full variable domain reads SAVISQKPSRDICQRGTSLTIQCQVDSQVTMMFWYRQQPGQSLTLIATANQGSEATYESGFVIDKFPISRPNLTFSTLTVSNMSPEDSSIYLCSVEGTHYGYTFGSGTRLTVV.

The sample holds a few counts of this clone. The chain carries TRBV4-3 and TRBJ2-3, with unresolved D. Germline V gene data show CDR1 as LGHNA and CDR2 as YSLEER. The length of the CDR3 is 15 residues. The V end was cut by 0 bases, the J end by 3 bases, with 10 bases between. The CDR3 loop reads CASSQDRLRTDTQYF. CDR3 sequence (DNA): TGCGCCAGCAGCCAAGATAGGCTCAGGACAGATACGCAGTATTTT.

This sequence joins TRBV27 and TRBJ1-2; D remains ambiguous. From germline, CDR1 is MNHEY and CDR2 SMNVEV (reference sequence). The CDR3 is 16 residues long. V was trimmed by 3 bases and J by 2 bases, leaving 16 bases between them. The CDR3 sequence is CASSFPGFPNNYGYTF. The CDR3 bases are TGTGCCAGCAGTTTTCCCGGGTTCCCAAACAACTATGGCTACACCTTC.